Below, one T cell receptor (beta chain) is given with its context. Its antigen remains unidentified. One base away there is no much larger clone; base qualities are not given. Including cysteine and phenylalanine, the CDR3 has 15 amino acids. Only the CDR3 DNA is retained, 45 bases long and in frame from the first base. The junction carries 19 bases between V and J, which are trimmed by 6 bases and 4 bases respectively. CDR1 and CDR2 are read off the germline V gene as SGDLS and YYNGEE. This sample is drawn from a study of T cells after yellow fever vaccination (dated 2019 in TCRdb). Background for the entire study: The SMART-Seq v4 Ultra Low Input RNA kit was used to prepare libraries from fractions with low cell numbers. The cohort comprised two healthy male donors, one aged 18 to 29 and one aged 30 to 40 years. To track T-cell clones before and after primary and booster YFV17D yellow fever vaccination, bulk TCR alpha and beta repertoires were sequenced longitudinally. Blood was collected at multiple timepoints before and after primary and secondary immunization, and bulk PBMC replicates and cell subsets were isolated.

Sequencing was performed on an Illumina NovaSeq 6000. TCR cDNA was synthesized by 5'RACE template switching, through which a universal primer site and unique molecular identifiers were introduced. Priming of cDNA synthesis was performed from both the TCR alpha and TCR beta constant segments. Two PCR steps were used to amplify libraries, with sample barcodes and sequencing adapters being added in the second step. Libraries were sequenced on Illumina HiSeq 2500 (2x100 bp) or NovaSeq (2x150 bp). The authors' analysis ran thus. MIGEC handled demultiplexing of reads and collapsing into UMI consensus sequences, while MiXCR performed V(D)J alignment. Clonotypes responding to the vaccine were identified with edgeR on replicate PBMC samples, with the criteria of FDR below 0.01 and a log2 fold change above 5 up to day 15. Bulk clonotypes were assigned CD4 or CD8 identity according to which sequenced CD4 or CD8 repertoire held them at higher abundance. The public reads were reprocessed in TCRdb via fastp at Q25 and MiXCR, keeping in-frame beta chains. CDR3 protein sequences are deduplicated, and each keeps its most common genes and DNA. In this record, the V and J calls reflect TCRdb's handling and not the investigators' own analysis. The sample table records approximately 330,000 distinct CDR3 sequences; about 4% of these occur just once. The ten most abundant clones make up around 24% of the sample.

Sample treatment or condition, as interpreted from the label and publication: live attenuated yellow fever vaccine strain. Two biological replicates of bulk PBMCs were collected at each blood-draw timepoint. A standard Ficoll-Paque protocol was used to isolate PBMCs from peripheral blood. RNA was extracted with TriZol from bulk PBMCs, CD4 and CD8 fractions, and dextramer-positive and dextramer-negative fractions. General findings and caveats noted by the study authors: A small share of clonotypes occurred in both CD4 and CD8 compartments, likely arising from convergent recombination. Only two donors were included in the study, so the extent to which the findings can be generalized is limited. After the booster, most of the clones that had expanded following primary vaccination were detected again (96% of CD4 and roughly 88% of CD8), which suggests that memory was broadly maintained. The secondary T-cell response was found to be weaker but faster than the primary response, with a peak reached on day 5 rather than on day 15. Computational filtering was needed because FACS-sorted repertoires could contain abundant contaminating clonotypes from the bulk population.

The TCR was taken from a man between 18 and 35 years old who received the YFV17D yellow fever vaccine. The chain is assembled from TRBV9 and TRBJ1-1; tentative D gene TRBD1, with 5 bases matching. The sequences come from PBMCs, collected 5 days after the yellow fever booster vaccination. The nucleotide sequence reads as follows: TGTGCCAGCACCCTAGGGGCAGTCAAAGGCACTGAAGCTTTCTTT. Translated, this is CASTLGAVKGTEAFF. With the portions outside the CDR3 filled from the reference TRBV9 and TRBJ1-1 genes, the complete variable region becomes DSGVTQTPKHLITATGQRVTLRCSPRSGDLSVYWYQQSLDQGLQFLIQYYNGEERAKGNILERFSAQQFPDLHSELNLSSLELGDSALYFCASTLGAVKGTEAFFGQGTRLTVV.